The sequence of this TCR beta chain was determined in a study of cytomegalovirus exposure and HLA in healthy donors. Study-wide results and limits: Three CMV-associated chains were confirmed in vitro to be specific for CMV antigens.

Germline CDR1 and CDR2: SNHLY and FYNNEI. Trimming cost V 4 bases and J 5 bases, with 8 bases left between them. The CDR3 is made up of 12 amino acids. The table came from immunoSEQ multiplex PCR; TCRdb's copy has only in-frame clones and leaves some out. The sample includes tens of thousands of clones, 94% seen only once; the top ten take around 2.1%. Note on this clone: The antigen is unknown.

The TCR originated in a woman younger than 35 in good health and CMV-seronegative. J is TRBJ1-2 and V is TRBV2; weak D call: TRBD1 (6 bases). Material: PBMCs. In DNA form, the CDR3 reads TGTGCCAGCAGTGGGACAGCATATGGCTACACCTTC. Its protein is CASSGTAYGYTF.